Following are 19 T cell receptor beta chains from one sample sequenced in a study of T cell clonotyping in hematopoietic cell transplantation. Method: immunoSEQ multiplex PCR; TCRdb's copy keeps in-frame clones and lacks some. The sample yields about 76,000 clones, almost 97% seen once. Documented time point: recipient sample about 28 days before transplant, after cytoreduction. This sample comprised peripheral blood mononuclear cells, obtained before stem cell transplant. Receptors were obtained from a woman aged 45-60 years with acute myeloid leukemia. Some clones in this sample may be carry-over from other donors' samples.

The chain recombines TRBV7-6 with TRBJ2-3; maybe TRBD1 (6 bases). Germline V lookup: CDR1 SGHVS, CDR2 FNYEAQ. Trimming cost V 4 bases and J 0 bases, with 17 bases left between them. CDR3 length: 17 amino acids. The DNA of the CDR3 is TGTGCCAGCAGCTGGACAGCAGGATTTACTAGCACAGATACGCAGTATTTT. It codes for CASSWTAGFTSTDTQYF.

This chain uses TRBV7-9 with TRBJ1-4, with D perhaps matching TRBD1 (6 bases). The length of the CDR3 is 16 residues. The germline gives CDR1 SEHNR, CDR2 FQNEAQ (reference sequence). V shed 2 bases and J shed 0 bases, with 10 bases lying between them. CDR3 in DNA: TGTGCCAGCAGCTTAAACAGGGTTGCAACTAATGAAAAACTGTTTTTT. This translates into CASSLNRVATNEKLFF.

This sequence joins TRBV5-1 and TRBJ1-1, with no clear D. With 0 bases removed from V and 4 bases from J, the gap between germline ends came to 10 bases. CDR3 size: 14 residues. Germline lookup yields CDR1 SGHRS and CDR2 YFSETQ. Here the CDR3 reads CASSLAWGATEAFF. The CDR3 bases are TGCGCCAGCAGCTTGGCCTGGGGAGCCACTGAAGCTTTCTTT.

The rearrangement links TRBV6-1 to TRBJ2-7; D not resolved. Trimming shortened V by 6 bases and J by 9 bases, and 24 bases separated the two germline ends. The CDR3 covers 15 residues. Germline CDR1 MNHNS, CDR2 SASEGT. CDR3 protein: CASSHTHPMSIGQYF. In nucleotides, the CDR3 is TGTGCCAGCAGCCATACTCACCCGATGTCGATCGGGCAGTACTTC.

The V call is TRBV6-5, the J call TRBJ2-7, with TRBD2 matching 9 bases. After removal of 8 bases from V and 7 bases from J, the junction contained 12 bases not matched to a gene. The CDR3 consists of 14 residues. CDR1 and CDR2 from the germline V gene are MNHEY and SVGAGI. CDR3 in amino acids: CASAVSGGTGEQYF. DNA of the CDR3: TGTGCCAGCGCAGTTAGCGGGGGAACGGGAGAGCAGTACTTC.

This clone has a single count. The rearrangement links TRBV9 to TRBJ1-1, with D unresolved. Germline V gene data show CDR1 as SGDLS and CDR2 as YYNGEE. CDR3 length: 15 residues. Trimming pared 6 bases from V and 0 bases from J, leaving 15 bases between. The CDR3: CASTFSDQLNTEAFF. The CDR3 region has the DNA TGTGCCAGCACTTTTTCGGATCAACTGAACACTGAAGCTTTCTTT.

The chain employs TRBV11-2 and TRBJ1-1, with 12 bases aligning to TRBD1. The CDR3 covers 15 residues. The germline CDR1 and CDR2 sequences are SGHAT and FQNNGV. J was trimmed by 8 bases and V by 5 bases; bases with no gene match: 9. CDR3 DNA sequence: TGTGCCAGCAGCCCCTTAGGGACAGGGGGCTCGGAAGCTTTCTTT. This encodes CASSPLGTGGSEAFF.

The chain employs TRBV4-1 and TRBJ1-3; D not resolved. CDR1 and CDR2 from the germline V gene are MGHRA and YSYEKL. The CDR3 has 15 amino acids. V was trimmed by 1 base and J by 0 bases, leaving 7 bases between them. Written as DNA, the CDR3 is TGCGCCAGCAGCCAAGTCGGGATCTCTGGAAACACCATATATTTT. Translated, it gives CASSQVGISGNTIYF.

The V and J genes are TRBV30 and TRBJ1-1; perhaps TRBD1 as D (5 bases). The CDR3 covers 13 residues. The germline V gene has CDR1 GTSNPN and CDR2 SVGIG (reference sequence). Between the trimmed V and J ends, which lost 3 bases and 1 base, there was a span of 9 bases. The CDR3 spells CAWRDRRNTEAFF. CDR3 DNA sequence: TGTGCCTGGAGAGACAGAAGGAACACTGAAGCTTTCTTT.

V gene TRBV7-8 combines with J gene TRBJ1-2; 8 bases align to TRBD1. Germline values: CDR1 SGHVS, CDR2 FQNEAQ. CDR3 length: 15 residues. V lost 6 bases to trimming and J lost 8 bases; unmatched junction nucleotides: 14. CDR3 residues: CASRGPRGQGNGYTF. CDR3 nucleotide sequence: TGTGCCAGCAGGGGACCACGCGGACAGGGAAACGGCTACACCTTC.

The chain links TRBV19 to TRBJ1-5; no definite D call. Germline assignment: CDR1 LNHDA and CDR2 SQIVND (reference sequence). The length of the CDR3 is 16 residues. Trimming left V 3 bases short and J 7 bases short, with 19 bases between. CDR3 sequence reads: CASSIFRAASGQPQHF. The CDR3 DNA reads as TGTGCCAGTAGTATTTTCCGGGCCGCGTCGGGGCAGCCCCAGCATTTT.

The chain links TRBV7-8 to TRBJ1-1; no firm D call. Germline V lookup: CDR1 SGHVS, CDR2 FQNEAQ. CDR3 length equals 14 residues. V shed 2 bases and J shed 1 base, with 8 bases lying between them. CDR3 region: CASSLRRQNTEAFF. CDR3 bases: TGTGCCAGCAGCTTAAGAAGACAGAACACTGAAGCTTTCTTT.

The V gene is TRBV6-1, the J gene TRBJ1-5; D might be TRBD1 (5 bases). The germline CDR1 and CDR2 sequences are MNHNS and SASEGT. CDR3 size: 16 residues. V dropped 0 bases and J dropped 4 bases, with 13 bases sitting between them. The CDR3 DNA is TGTGCCAGCAGTGAAGCGGGACCTCGGTTAAATCAGCCCCAGCATTTT. Amino acids: CASSEAGPRLNQPQHF.

On this clone: The junction departs from germline at one end; a sequencing error may be responsible. The genes are TRBV7-7 and TRBJ2-2; D may be TRBD2 (6 bases). Germline V lookup: CDR1 SSHAT, CDR2 FNYEAQ (reference sequence). The CDR3 spans 18 residues. The CDR3 DNA sequence: TGTGCTAGCAGTTCGAAGGTAGTGTCGGGAGCGAACACCGGGGAGCTGTTTTTT. It encodes CASSSKVVSGANTGELFF.

The chain recombines TRBV25-1 with TRBJ1-4; D call uncertain. The V and J ends lost 10 bases and 11 bases respectively, with 14 bases between them. This CDR3 is built from 11 residues. CDR1 is MGHDK and CDR2 is SYGVNS in the germline V gene. The DNA for the CDR3 is TGTGCCAACCCAGAAATGGCGAAACTGTTTTTT. It codes for CANPEMAKLFF.

V is TRBV9 and J is TRBJ1-6, with TRBD1 as a possible D gene (5 bases). This CDR3 region has 15 residues. V was pared by 0 bases and J by 7 bases, with 11 bases between. CDR1 SGDLS and CDR2 YYNGEE come from the germline V gene. The CDR3 spells CASSVDQGGNSPLHF. DNA for the CDR3: TGTGCCAGCAGCGTAGATCAGGGTGGGAATTCACCCCTCCACTTT. Full variable domain (remainder filled in from reference TRBV9 and TRBJ1-6): DSGVTQTPKHLITATGQRVTLRCSPRSGDLSVYWYQQSLDQGLQFLIQYYNGEERAKGNILERFSAQQFPDLHSELNLSSLELGDSALYFCASSVDQGGNSPLHFGNGTRLTVT.

This clone has only one observation. The rearrangement uses TRBV30 and TRBJ2-7; D remains ambiguous. Trimming shortened V by 4 bases and J by 0 bases, and 10 bases separated the two germline ends. The CDR3 sequence is 13 residues long. Germline CDR1 and CDR2: GTSNPN and SVGIG (reference sequence). The CDR3: CAWTSGNSYEQYF. The CDR3 DNA is TGTGCCTGGACCTCAGGTAACTCCTACGAGCAGTACTTC.

This rearrangement joins TRBV4-1 to TRBJ1-4, with D perhaps matching TRBD1 (5 bases). Germline values: CDR1 MGHRA, CDR2 YSYEKL. The CDR3 totals 16 residues. Trimming cost V 0 bases and J 6 bases, with 14 bases left between them. CDR3 coding DNA: TGCGCCAGCAGCCAAGATCAAGGAAGGGGCGATGAAAAACTGTTTTTT. The encoded protein is CASSQDQGRGDEKLFF.

This chain uses TRBV7-2 with TRBJ2-7; D remains unclear. The CDR3 extends over 13 amino acids. Trimming pared 1 base from V and 4 bases from J, leaving 8 bases between. In germline, CDR1 is SGHTA, CDR2 FQGNSA. As DNA, the CDR3 is TGTGCCAGCAGCTTAGGGGCGCCTTACGAGCAGTACTTC. The encoded protein is CASSLGAPYEQYF.